This is a list of T cell receptor beta chains from one sample in a study of graft-versus-host responses after intestinal transplantation. TCRdb keeps only in-frame clones here, not all; method: immunoSEQ multiplex PCR. The sample yields about 100,000 clones, about nine tenths seen once. Their specific antigens are unknown. The specimen comprised unstimulated CD4+ T cells sorted from spleen or lymph node cells, sampled before transplant. These receptors came from a human donor who was the organ donor for an intestinal transplant. Both conserved end residues are part of each CDR3. The order of the fields is D gene, V gene, clone size, J gene, CDR3 DNA, CDR3 protein. The D gene is left open where the match is weak. The size of a clone is reported for some rows only, either as once, few or many, or as a class for expanded clones.

d_call: NA
v_call: TRBV28
clone_size: NA
j_call: TRBJ2-4
cdr3_nt: TGTGCCAGCACAAGGCGGGTAGCCAAAAACATTCAGTACTTC
cdr3_aa: CASTRRVAKNIQYF

d_call: TRBD1
v_call: TRBV27
clone_size: NA
j_call: TRBJ1-6
cdr3_nt: TGTGCCAGCAGTTTAGAGGGGGCGCGGCCCCTCCACTTT
cdr3_aa: CASSLEGARPLHF

d_call: TRBD1
v_call: TRBV6-5
clone_size: NA
j_call: TRBJ1-2
cdr3_nt: TGTGCCAGCAGAAGAACAGGGGCCGGATATGGCTACACCTTC
cdr3_aa: CASRRTGAGYGYTF

d_call: TRBD2
v_call: TRBV4-2
clone_size: once
j_call: TRBJ2-3
cdr3_nt: TGTGCCAGCAGCCAAGACGGGGGGGGGCCGGATACGCAGTATTTT
cdr3_aa: CASSQDGGGPDTQYF

d_call: TRBD1
v_call: TRBV9
clone_size: NA
j_call: TRBJ2-5
cdr3_nt: TGTGCCAGCAGCGTCGGGACAGGGACTACCCTGGAGACCCAGTACTTC
cdr3_aa: CASSVGTGTTLETQYF

d_call: NA
v_call: TRBV7-2
clone_size: NA
j_call: TRBJ1-1
cdr3_nt: TGTGCCAGCAGCTTTGTAGCCAGGGTCACTGAAGCTTTCTTT
cdr3_aa: CASSFVARVTEAFF

d_call: NA
v_call: TRBV4-2
clone_size: NA
j_call: TRBJ2-1
cdr3_nt: TGTGCCAGCAGCCAAGATTTAAACTACAATGAGCAGTTCTTC
cdr3_aa: CASSQDLNYNEQFF

d_call: NA
v_call: TRBV27
clone_size: NA
j_call: TRBJ1-2
cdr3_nt: TGTGCCAGCAGCCCCAGGCAGGGCTACTATGGCTACACCTTC
cdr3_aa: CASSPRQGYYGYTF

d_call: NA
v_call: TRBV6-5
clone_size: NA
j_call: TRBJ2-5
cdr3_nt: TGTGCCAGCACCAAGGACGGGGGACAAGAGACCCAGTACTTC
cdr3_aa: CASTKDGGQETQYF

d_call: NA
v_call: TRBV5-1
clone_size: few
j_call: TRBJ1-5
cdr3_nt: TGCGCCAGCAGCTTGGCAGGGGGCAATCAGCCCCAGCATTTT
cdr3_aa: CASSLAGGNQPQHF

d_call: TRBD1
v_call: TRBV5-6
clone_size: NA
j_call: TRBJ2-2
cdr3_nt: TGTGCCAGCAGTCCTACCGGGACAGGGGGCGCGGAGCTGTTTTTT
cdr3_aa: CASSPTGTGGAELFF

d_call: NA
v_call: TRBV23-1
clone_size: NA
j_call: TRBJ1-2
cdr3_nt: TGCGCCAGCAGTCACCCCTGGCACCTCTTATTCTATGGCTACACCTTC
cdr3_aa: CASSHPWHLLFYGYTF

d_call: NA
v_call: TRBV25-1
clone_size: NA
j_call: TRBJ1-2
cdr3_nt: TGTGCCAGCAGTGGAAAGTACCCGAGGGACTATGGCTACACCTTC
cdr3_aa: CASSGKYPRDYGYTF

d_call: TRBD2
v_call: TRBV6-1
clone_size: NA
j_call: TRBJ2-1
cdr3_nt: TGTGCCAGCATTGCTTTTTCAGCGGGGGGGGCTGAGCAGTTCTTC
cdr3_aa: CASIAFSAGGAEQFF

d_call: NA
v_call: TRBV21-1
clone_size: NA
j_call: TRBJ1-2
cdr3_nt: TGTGCCAGCAGCATCACAGGGCTGGGGGGCTACACCTTC
cdr3_aa: CASSITGLGGYTF